The 23 T cell receptor beta chains presented below share a single source sample, sequenced in a study of blood T cells in healthy people across ages (dated by TCRdb to the mid-2010s). Library prep was done by 5' RACE. For sequencing, an Illumina HiSeq 2500 was employed. The second PCR ran for about 6 to 12 cycles and used a J-beta primer mix along with a sample-barcoded 5' primer. In TCRdb, the public reads were trimmed at Q25 with fastp and aligned with MiXCR, with productive beta chains retained. Each entry is one CDR3 protein sequence, shown with its most common DNA and genes. The sample records hundreds of thousands of distinct CDR3 sequences, 40% to 50% of which are singletons. In total, the top ten clones hold about 19% of the sample. The sequencing sample was made of blood. These TCRs come from a man aged 55-75 years in good health.

The gene calls are TRBV18 and TRBJ2-5; unclear D gene. The CDR3 is 13 amino acids. Trimming removed 1 base from V and 5 bases from J, with 8 bases in between. Germline lookup yields CDR1 KGHSH and CDR2 LQKENI. CDR3 nucleotides: TGTGCCAGCTCACCACTCCAGACTGAGACCCAGTACTTC. It is translated as CASSPLQTETQYF. Using reference TRBV18 and TRBJ2-5 for the parts outside the CDR3, the full variable domain is NAGVMQNPRHLVRRRGQEARLRCSPMKGHSHVYWYRQLPEEGLKFMVYLQKENIIDESGMPKERFSAEFPKEGPSILRIQQVVRGDSAAYFCASSPLQTETQYFGPGTRLLVL.

V gene TRBV2 combines with J gene TRBJ2-2; maybe TRBD1 (6 bases). There are 15 residues in the CDR3. CDR1 SNHLY and CDR2 FYNNEI come from the germline V gene. V was pared by 4 bases and J by 3 bases, with 12 bases between. CDR3 DNA sequence: TGTGCCAGCAGTGCGGGGCAGGGGTACACCGGGGAGCTGTTTTTT. Its translation: CASSAGQGYTGELFF.

About this clonotype: The junction does not match germline at one end; this may be a read error. This chain links TRBV15 with TRBJ2-5, with TRBD2 identical over 9 bases. Germline-derived CDR1 and CDR2 are LNHNV and YYDKDF (reference sequence). The CDR3 has 18 residues. The CDR3 sequence: CATSGDFITSGYQETQYF. Here the CDR3 DNA reads TGTGCCACCAGCGGAGATTTTATCACTAGCGGGTACCAAGAGACCCAGTACTTC. Together with reference TRBV15 and TRBJ2-5, the CDR3 gives the full variable domain: DAMVIQNPRYQVTQFGKPVTLSCSQTLNHNVMYWYQQKSSQAPKLLFHYYDKDFNNEADTPDNFQSRRPNTSFCFLDIRSPGLGDTAMYLCATSGDFITSGYQETQYFGPGTRLLVL.

This CDR3 reads CAWSGQFYEQYF. CDR3 nucleotide sequence: TGTGCCTGGAGTGGTCAGTTCTACGAGCAGTACTTC. The rearrangement links TRBV30 to TRBJ2-7; D is unresolved. The V gene's germline CDR1 is GTSNPN and CDR2 SVGIG (reference sequence). Trimming removed 1 base at V and 3 bases at J, with 7 bases between. CDR3 length: 12 residues.

The rearrangement links TRBV4-3 to TRBJ1-4, with no clear D. Trimming left V 0 bases short and J 0 bases short, with 8 bases between. CDR3 size: 16 residues. In germline, CDR1 is LGHNA, CDR2 YSLEER. CDR3 loop: CASSQDWGATNEKLFF. In DNA form, the CDR3 reads TGCGCCAGCAGCCAAGATTGGGGAGCAACTAATGAAAAACTGTTTTTT.

Note on this clonotype: A much more abundant neighbour one base away suggests this may be a read error. The chain has TRBV29-1 and TRBJ2-3, with D tentatively TRBD2 (5 bases). The CDR3 has 13 residues. CDR1 and CDR2 from the germline V gene are SQVTM and ANQGSEA. V was shortened by 7 bases and J by 0 bases, with 11 bases between the two germline ends. This CDR3 reads CSGRVGSTDTQYF. The CDR3 DNA reads as TGCAGCGGGCGGGTCGGTAGCACAGATACGCAGTATTTT.

The chain employs TRBV21-1 and TRBJ2-1; the tabulated D call, TRBD2, remains unverified against the DNA. TRBV21-1 is described as a pseudogene. This CDR3 contains 14 residues. CDR3 region: CASGWERGDNEQFF. The CDR3 DNA reads as TGTGCCAGCGGGTGGGAGCGGGGAGACAATGAGCAGTTCTTC.

This rearrangement joins TRBV7-9 to TRBJ2-7, with TRBD2 matching 7 bases. V trimming: 5 bases; J trimming: 2 bases; junction bases outside the gene matches: 9. The CDR3 covers 15 residues. The germline CDR1 and CDR2 sequences are SEHNR and FQNEAQ (reference sequence). Here the CDR3 reads CASSHEWDYTYEQYF. DNA of the CDR3: TGTGCCAGCAGCCACGAGTGGGACTATACCTACGAGCAGTACTTC.

The chain couples TRBV6-5 to TRBJ1-3; 9 bases are a match to TRBD1. J was trimmed by 4 bases and V by 6 bases; bases with no gene match: 7. Germline V lookup: CDR1 MNHEY, CDR2 SVGAGI. The CDR3 sequence is 15 residues long. The CDR3: CASRKQGARGNTIYF. CDR3 DNA: TGTGCCAGCAGAAAACAGGGGGCGCGAGGAAACACCATATATTTT.

V is TRBV11-2 and J is TRBJ2-7; tentatively, D is TRBD2 (6 bases). The CDR3 totals 15 residues. CDR1 SGHAT and CDR2 FQNNGV come from the germline V gene. V was cut by 5 bases and J by 2 bases, with 16 bases left in between. This CDR3 reads CASSPVRGQTYEQYF. The CDR3 DNA reads TGTGCCAGCAGCCCCGTGCGGGGCCAAACCTACGAGCAGTACTTC.

This clonotype appeared a few times. The chain has TRBV7-2 and TRBJ2-5, with 8 bases aligning to TRBD2. J gave up 1 base and V 8 bases, and 9 bases lay outside the gene matches. This CDR3 spans 15 amino acids. The V gene's germline CDR1 is SGHTA and CDR2 FQGNSA. The CDR3 region has the DNA TGTGCCAGCGGAAAAAGCGGGGGCCTCCAAGAGACCCAGTACTTC. Protein sequence: CASGKSGGLQETQYF. Full variable domain (rest looked up from reference TRBV7-2 and TRBJ2-5): GAGVSQSPSNKVTEKGKDVELRCDPISGHTALYWYRQSLGQGLEFLIYFQGNSAPDKSGLPSDRFSAERTGGSVSTLTIQRTQQEDSAVYLCASGKSGGLQETQYFGPGTRLLVL.

In this sample, this clonotype turned up a few times. The rearrangement links TRBV30 to TRBJ1-2; TRBD1 might be the D (6 bases). V was pared by 0 bases and J by 4 bases, with 9 bases between. CDR1 and CDR2 (germline): GTSNPN, SVGIG (reference sequence). The CDR3 sequence is 13 residues long. The CDR3 protein is CAWSVGQFYGYTF. The CDR3 DNA follows: TGTGCCTGGAGTGTAGGACAGTTCTATGGCTACACCTTC.

The chain links TRBV11-2 to TRBJ2-3; TRBD2 aligns across 7 bases. V dropped 4 bases and J dropped 1; count of bases not matched to a gene: 14. The CDR3 sequence is 18 residues long. CDR1 is SGHAT, CDR2 FQNNGV, per germline. The CDR3 DNA is TGTGCCAGCAGCTCAGGTCGTAAGCGGGGAGTGCGCACAGATACGCAGTATTTT. It translates to CASSSGRKRGVRTDTQYF.

This clonotype was observed at least ten times. V is TRBV29-1 and J is TRBJ2-7; maybe TRBD1 (6 bases). From germline, CDR1 is SQVTM and CDR2 ANQGSEA. Trimming shortened V by 6 bases and J by 3 bases, and 12 bases separated the two germline ends. The length of the CDR3 is 12 residues. CDR3 coding DNA: TGCAGCGTGGTGGGGGCAGGCTACGAGCAGTACTTC. Translating gives CSVVGAGYEQYF.

The rearrangement uses TRBV27 and TRBJ2-7; 13 nucleotides agree with TRBD2. The CDR3 spans 15 residues. Losses at the gene ends were 7 bases for V and 7 bases for J; bases not matched to a gene: 10. CDR1 is MNHEY and CDR2 is SMNVEV in the germline V gene (reference sequence). The CDR3 is CASTQLAGGPGEQYF. In DNA form, the CDR3 reads TGTGCCAGCACTCAACTAGCGGGGGGGCCGGGAGAGCAGTACTTC.

The J gene is TRBJ2-1, the V gene TRBV20-1, with 9 nucleotides matching TRBD2. Per the germline V gene, CDR1 is DFQATT and CDR2 is SNEGSKA (reference sequence). The CDR3 spans 16 residues. Trimming removed 1 base from V and 7 bases from J; junction bases left unmatched: 11. CDR3 in DNA: TGCAGTGCTAGAGTTTTGGGCGGGGGGGCCCCTAATGAGCAGTTCTTC. It translates to CSARVLGGGAPNEQFF.

This chain connects TRBV6-5 to TRBJ1-2; unclear D gene. This CDR3 has 15 residues. Looked up from germline, CDR1 is MNHEY and CDR2 is SVGAGI. Trimming shortened V by 0 bases and J by 6 bases, and 14 bases separated the two germline ends. CDR3 in DNA: TGTGCCAGCAGTTACTCGATTTTCTTCAGAAATGGCTACACCTTC. Protein: CASSYSIFFRNGYTF.

This clonotype occurred a few times. The rearrangement uses TRBV19 and TRBJ1-1; 9 bases fit TRBD1. Germline CDR1 reads LNHDA; CDR2 reads SQIVND (reference sequence). The J segment lost 0 bases and the V segment lost 5 bases, leaving 4 bases of the junction unmatched. The CDR3 covers 15 residues. In nucleotides, the CDR3 is TGTGCCAGTAGTGAACAGGGGGCTCTGAACACTGAAGCTTTCTTT. This translates into CASSEQGALNTEAFF.

The V call is TRBV20-1, the J call TRBJ2-7; the match to TRBD1 covers 7 bases. Germline loops: CDR1 DFQATT, CDR2 SNEGSKA (reference sequence). Trimming took 6 bases from V and 2 from J; bases not matched to a gene: 7. The CDR3 loop spans 13 amino acids. As DNA, the CDR3 is TGCAGTGCGGTCAGGACAGGACCCTACGAGCAGTACTTC. Amino acid sequence: CSAVRTGPYEQYF.

This clonotype was seen repeatedly, ten times or more. The chain joins TRBV7-8 to TRBJ1-6; D is ambiguous. The germline CDR1 and CDR2 sequences are SGHVS and FQNEAQ. Trimming removed 7 bases from V and 0 bases from J, with 10 bases in between. The CDR3 length is 15 residues. Here the CDR3 DNA reads TGTGCCAGCATCCCCGGGAGCTCCTATAATTCACCCCTCCACTTT. Translation gives CASIPGSSYNSPLHF. Full variable domain (outside the CDR3, taken from reference TRBV7-8 and TRBJ1-6): GAGVSQSPRYKVAKRGQDVALRCDPISGHVSLFWYQQALGQGPEFLTYFQNEAQLDKSGLPSDRFFAERPEGSVSTLKIQRTQQEDSAVYLCASIPGSSYNSPLHFGNGTRLTVT.

This clonotype was observed many times. The germline gene is not matched at one end of the junction; a read error may be the cause. V and J are TRBV5-1 and TRBJ2-3; D might be TRBD2 (5 bases). The CDR3 length is 12 residues. Germline loops: CDR1 SGHRS, CDR2 YFSETQ. The CDR3 DNA sequence: TGTGCCAGCCGGCGGGGCACAGATACGCAGTATTTT. This translates into CASRRGTDTQYF.

The rearrangement links TRBV27 to TRBJ1-6; D remains ambiguous. The V end was cut by 5 bases, the J end by 5 bases, with 16 bases between. This CDR3 is 16 amino acids long. Per germline, CDR1 MNHEY and CDR2 SMNVEV (reference sequence). CDR3 residues: CASSLTRFTNNSPLHF. The DNA of the CDR3 is TGTGCCAGCAGTCTAACACGGTTTACGAATAATTCACCCCTCCACTTT.

The chain employs TRBV3-1 and TRBJ2-7; the D call may be TRBD1 or TRBD2 (7 bases each). This CDR3 contains 14 residues. Germline lookup yields CDR1 LGHDT and CDR2 YNNKEL (reference sequence). V lost 3 bases and J 2 bases, leaving 11 bases between the germline ends. In DNA form, the CDR3 reads TGTGCCAGCAGCCAGAGCGGGACAGCCTACGAGCAGTACTTC. This translates into CASSQSGTAYEQYF.